This T cell receptor (beta chain) stems from a study of beta chain features in type 1 diabetes. Study-wide context: Cell yields, age and gender were similar between patients and healthy donors. Findings and caveats of the study: Moderate yet significant TCRB CDR3 shortening was seen in Type 1 diabetes patients in all four CD4+ subsets.

Turning to this clone: The antigen is unknown.

The length of the CDR3 is 14 residues. Germline V gene data show CDR1 as LNHDA and CDR2 as SQIVND (reference sequence). Deletions cut 6 bases from V and 1 base from J, with 12 bases between. Since all of the isolated RNA was reverse transcribed, expressed TCRB transcripts were what got sequenced. Measured with immunoSEQ multiplex PCR; TCRdb has only the in-frame clones, and not every one. The sample shows about 260,000 clones, about a fifth of them seen only once. V is TRBV19 and J is TRBJ1-1; D gene ambiguous. The TCR originated in a woman aged 40 to 49 with type 1 diabetes. The material sequenced was naive CD4+ T cells from blood. The CDR3 DNA reads TGTGCCAGTAGGTGGGCTGCCCCGAACACTGAAGCTTTCTTT. As protein: CASRWAAPNTEAFF.